The TCR beta chain under discussion was sequenced for a study of PD-L1 blockade in urothelial cancer. Study in general: Researchers found blood samples held a median of 141,255 T cells.

This table comes from immunoSEQ multiplex PCR, and its TCRdb copy is limited to in-frame clones, with some not included. In the table there are some 45,000 clones, about 87% of which are singletons. The V gene's germline CDR1 is MDHEN and CDR2 SYDVKM. The germline V and J ends were trimmed by 5 bases and 2 bases, with 10 bases remaining between them. The CDR3 runs 13 residues. This clone showed up just once. The TCR was taken from a man at least 80 years old with urothelial cancer. The rearrangement joins TRBV28 to TRBJ2-7; D is ambiguous. The sequencing here drew on PBMCs, taken around atezolizumab (anti-PD-L1) treatment. DNA for the CDR3: TGTGCCAGCAGTACCGCGGCCCCCTACGAGCAGTACTTC. Translating it yields CASSTAAPYEQYF. Based on the CDR3 plus reference TRBV28 and TRBJ2-7, the full variable domain is DVKVTQSSRYLVKRTGEKVFLECVQDMDHENMFWYRQDPGLGLRLIYFSYDVKMKEKGDIPEGYSVSREKKERFSLILESASTNQTSMYLCASSTAAPYEQYFGPGTRLTVT.